These 26 T cell receptor beta chains share one sample of origin, sequenced in a study of T-cell reconstitution after alpha-beta-depleted transplantation in children. Unique molecular identifiers were incorporated when the TCRbeta library was constructed. TCRdb used MiXCR to reprocess the PCR reads, holding one entry per CDR3 protein. This table has 600,000 to 700,000 distinct CDR3 sequences, approximately 16% appearing once. The sample in question was PBMCs from the stem cell graft donor, obtained from the stem cell graft. The source of these receptors is a human donor who donated a stem cell graft to a child with acute myeloid leukemia.

The gene calls are TRBV4-3 and TRBJ2-5, with 8 bases lining up with TRBD2. Unmatched junction bases numbered 5, after V lost 1 base and J lost 4 bases. There are 15 residues in the CDR3. The germline CDR1 and CDR2 sequences are LGHNA and YSLEER. CDR3 DNA sequence: TGCGCCAGCAGCCAAGCCGGGGGGGGGATAGAGACCCAGTACTTC. It is translated as CASSQAGGGIETQYF.

This clonotype was seen a handful of times. The chain carries TRBV12-3 or TRBV12-4 and TRBJ1-5; D is ambiguous. The CDR3 has 14 amino acids. V was clipped by 0 bases and J by 4 bases, with 7 bases between them. This CDR3 reads CASSLAGLNQPQHF. The CDR3 region has the DNA TGTGCCAGCAGTTTAGCCGGCCTTAATCAGCCCCAGCATTTT.

This clonotype has just a few counts. The rearrangement uses TRBV12-3 or TRBV12-4 and TRBJ1-5; 9 bases align to TRBD1. The CDR3 totals 14 residues. Trimming removed 6 bases from V and 1 base from J; junction bases left unmatched: 1. The chain's CDR3 is CASRTGGSNQPQHF. As DNA, the CDR3 is TGTGCCAGCAGGACAGGGGGAAGCAATCAGCCCCAGCATTTT.

This clonotype was counted many times. Likely a read error: the CDR3 ends without its conserved phenylalanine or tryptophan. The DNA is left out, because the CDR3 cannot be placed on it with certainty; the CDR3 is given as TCRdb lists it. The chain combines TRBV20-1 with TRBJ1-1; TRBD1, the D gene given by the table, was not confirmed from the DNA. The length of the CDR3 is 10 amino acids, counting both ends. Per the germline V gene, CDR1 is DFQATT and CDR2 is SNEGSKA (reference sequence). The CDR3 is CSAREGEPKV.

This chain joins TRBV6-2 or TRBV6-3 and TRBJ1-1; no reliable D call. With 5 bases removed from V and 6 bases from J, the gap between germline ends came to 10 bases. This CDR3 is built from 12 residues. Germline V gene data show CDR1 as MNHEY and CDR2 as SVGEGT. CDR3 in amino acids: CASSPGTPEAFF. CDR3 bases: TGTGCCAGCAGTCCGGGAACCCCTGAAGCTTTCTTT.

This clonotype was counted at least ten times. The V and J genes are TRBV6-5 and TRBJ2-2; unclear D gene. This CDR3 contains 13 residues. Trimming pared 5 bases from V and 4 bases from J, leaving 8 bases between. Germline loops: CDR1 MNHEY, CDR2 SVGAGI. CDR3 protein: CASSPDTTGELFF. The DNA for the CDR3 is TGTGCCAGCAGTCCAGACACCACCGGGGAGCTGTTTTTT.

Of note for this clonotype: A much larger clone is a single base away; this may be a read error. Here the CDR3 reads CSANAAVSAANVLTF. CDR3 nucleotides: TGCAGTGCCAACGCGGCAGTCTCTGCGGCCAACGTCCTGACTTTC. The gene calls are TRBV20-1 and TRBJ2-6; D ambiguous. CDR3 length equals 15 residues. From germline, CDR1 is DFQATT and CDR2 SNEGSKA (reference sequence).

This clonotype has a count of ten or more. The chain carries TRBV20-1 and TRBJ2-3; D possibly corresponds to TRBD1 (5 bases). V lost 0 bases to trimming and J lost 4 bases, with 14 bases between them. CDR1 is DFQATT, CDR2 SNEGSKA, per germline (reference sequence). This CDR3 has 15 residues. This CDR3 is CSARERGRTADTQYF. The CDR3, as DNA: TGCAGTGCTAGAGAAAGGGGAAGGACCGCAGATACGCAGTATTTT.

This clonotype was detected many times. The chain has TRBV9 and TRBJ1-1; 8 positions agree with TRBD1. Germline V gene data show CDR1 as SGDLS and CDR2 as YYNGEE. The CDR3 spans 16 residues. J was trimmed by 0 bases and V by 0 bases; bases with no gene match: 4. The CDR3 is CASSVEPGGLNTEAFF. CDR3 DNA: TGTGCCAGCAGCGTAGAGCCAGGGGGCCTGAACACTGAAGCTTTCTTT.

The V call is TRBV29-1, the J call TRBJ2-5; D is possibly TRBD2 (5 bases). There are 14 residues in the CDR3. V gave up 5 bases and J gave up 1 base, with 14 bases separating them. Germline V lookup: CDR1 SQVTM, CDR2 ANQGSEA. CDR3 amino acids: CSVRASSVQETQYF. CDR3 DNA: TGCAGCGTTCGGGCTAGCTCCGTCCAAGAGACCCAGTACTTC.

Of note for this clonotype: Its ends do not fully match the called genes, so a read error is possible. This chain joins TRBV5-1 and TRBJ2-1; the match to TRBD2 covers 9 bases. The CDR3 has 17 amino acids. Germline V CDR1 and CDR2: SGHRS, YFSETQ. CDR3 coding DNA: TGCGCCAGCAGCACATGGACGGGGACTAGCTCCTGCAATGAGCAGTTCTTC. It translates to CASSTWTGTSSCNEQFF.

The table lists this clonotype with many counts. The CDR3 bases are TGCGCCAGCAGCCAAAGACAGGATATCGGAAACACCATATATTTT. As protein: CASSQRQDIGNTIYF. This chain connects TRBV4-3 to TRBJ1-3, with TRBD1 as a possible D gene (6 bases). CDR1 and CDR2 (germline): LGHNA, YSLEER. The length of the CDR3 is 15 residues. The V gene lost 2 bases and the J gene lost 4 bases, with 12 bases spanning the gap.

This clonotype was found a few times. This chain connects TRBV7-6 to TRBJ2-3, with 8 bases matching TRBD2. The CDR3 spans 16 residues. Germline lookup yields CDR1 SGHVS and CDR2 FNYEAQ. Trimming at V came to 6 bases and at J to 5 bases, leaving 13 bases not matched to a gene. CDR3 loop: CASSLAGPSSLDTQYF. The CDR3 DNA is TGTGCCAGCAGTCTAGCGGGTCCCAGTTCCTTAGATACGCAGTATTTT.

This clonotype was picked up a small number of times. This sequence joins TRBV5-5 and TRBJ1-5, with TRBD1 identical over 8 bases. V lost 0 bases to trimming and J lost 4 bases; unmatched junction nucleotides: 6. This CDR3 region has 16 residues. Germline V lookup: CDR1 SGHKS, CDR2 YYEKEE (reference sequence). Written as DNA, the CDR3 is TGTGCCAGCAGCTTGGCGGCAGGGGGCCCGAATCAGCCCCAGCATTTT. The encoded protein is CASSLAAGGPNQPQHF. Drawing the rest from reference TRBV5-5 and TRBJ1-5, the complete variable domain is DAGVTQSPTHLIKTRGQQVTLRCSPISGHKSVSWYQQVLGQGPQFIFQYYEKEERGRGNFPDRFSARQFPNYSSELNVNALLLGDSALYLCASSLAAGGPNQPQHFGDGTRLSIL.

This clonotype occurred a few times. The V and J genes are TRBV5-1 and TRBJ2-5; D ambiguous. V dropped 4 bases and J dropped 2 bases, with 9 bases sitting between them. The germline CDR1 and CDR2 sequences are SGHRS and YFSETQ. This CDR3 spans 13 amino acids. The DNA for the CDR3 is TGCGCCAGCAGCGATTTGTTACAAGAGACCCAGTACTTC. Translation: CASSDLLQETQYF.

Regarding this clonotype: One end of the junction is discordant with germline, which a read error may explain. This chain links TRBV5-1 with TRBJ1-4, with D tentatively TRBD1 (5 bases). Germline CDR1 reads SGHRS; CDR2 reads YFSETQ. The CDR3 totals 15 residues. This CDR3 is CASSLLGTTNENLFF. CDR3 DNA sequence: TGCGCCAGCAGCTTGTTGGGGACCACTAATGAAAACCTGTTTTTT.

This clonotype was seen a handful of times. The chain employs TRBV20-1 and TRBJ2-1; 10 nucleotides agree with TRBD1. The CDR3 is 14 amino acids. V lost 5 bases, J lost 3 bases, and 4 bases stayed unmatched. CDR1 and CDR2 from the germline V gene are DFQATT and SNEGSKA (reference sequence). This chain's CDR3 is CSAPRTGGYNEQFF. The DNA of the CDR3 is TGCAGTGCTCCGCGGACAGGGGGCTACAATGAGCAGTTCTTC.

This clonotype was seen at least ten times. The genes are TRBV5-6 and TRBJ2-6, with no clear D. Germline V gene sequence: CDR1 SGHDT, CDR2 YYEEEE. Trimming pared 2 bases from V and 2 bases from J, leaving 11 bases between. The CDR3 length is 16 residues. CDR3 amino acids: CASSLSPSTGANVLTF. CDR3 nucleotides: TGTGCCAGCAGCTTATCACCATCTACTGGGGCCAACGTCCTGACTTTC.

This clonotype turned up a few times. The rearrangement uses TRBV7-2 and TRBJ1-5; maybe TRBD1 (5 bases). The CDR3 consists of 18 residues. V lost 0 bases and J 0 bases, leaving 15 bases between the germline ends. CDR1 is SGHTA, CDR2 FQGNSA, per germline. DNA for the CDR3: TGTGCCAGCAGCTTAGCCAAGGGGAGCAGAAATAGCAATCAGCCCCAGCATTTT. Translating gives CASSLAKGSRNSNQPQHF.

This clonotype showed up many times. The J gene is TRBJ2-3, the V gene TRBV20-1, with a weak D call TRBD2 (5 bases). Germline CDR1 and CDR2: DFQATT and SNEGSKA (reference sequence). The length of the CDR3 is 14 residues. V was trimmed by 5 bases and J by 0 bases, leaving 12 bases between them. CDR3 bases: TGCAGTGCTCGGAGGTTCCCTAGCACAGATACGCAGTATTTT. Translated, it gives CSARRFPSTDTQYF.

Only a few counts were recorded for this clonotype. The V call is TRBV7-9, the J call TRBJ1-2, with D unresolved. CDR3 size: 14 residues. Trimming pared 2 bases from V and 1 base from J, leaving 8 bases between. The germline V gene encodes CDR1 SEHNR and CDR2 FQNEAQ (reference sequence). CDR3 in amino acids: CASSLSEYNYGYTF. Written as DNA, the CDR3 is TGTGCCAGCAGCTTATCAGAGTATAACTATGGCTACACCTTC.

The V call is TRBV20-1, the J call TRBJ2-6, with 8 nucleotides matching TRBD1. Per the germline V gene, CDR1 is DFQATT and CDR2 is SNEGSKA (reference sequence). CDR3 length equals 17 residues. The J segment lost 0 bases and the V segment lost 6 bases, leaving 10 bases of the junction unmatched. In DNA form, the CDR3 reads TGCAGTGCCAGCCTGACAGGGGTCCCCTCTGGGGCCAACGTCCTGACTTTC. This translates into CSASLTGVPSGANVLTF.

This clonotype was seen ten or more times. The chain joins TRBV7-2 to TRBJ1-4; D unclear. Trimming cost V 1 base and J 13 bases, with 10 bases left between them. Germline CDR1 is SGHTA and CDR2 is FQGNSA. The CDR3 is made up of 12 amino acids. CDR3 coding DNA: TGTGCCAGCAGCTTAGATCTCTCGGGACTGTTTTTT. It specifies CASSLDLSGLFF.

The V and J genes are TRBV20-1 and TRBJ1-4, with a weak D call TRBD1 (6 bases). V lost 5 bases and J lost 0, with 13 bases in between. The CDR3 consists of 15 residues. The germline V gene has CDR1 DFQATT and CDR2 SNEGSKA (reference sequence). CDR3 in DNA: TGCAGTGCTCCTGGGACATCTGCAACTAATGAAAAACTGTTTTTT. Translating it yields CSAPGTSATNEKLFF.

This sequence joins TRBV4-3 and TRBJ1-4, with D unclear. The CDR3 sequence is 14 residues long. V was cut by 0 bases and J by 5 bases, with 7 bases left in between. Germline CDR1 and CDR2: LGHNA and YSLEER. Written as DNA, the CDR3 is TGCGCCAGCAGCCAAGATATGGCGAATGAAAAACTGTTTTTT. Amino acids: CASSQDMANEKLFF.

This clonotype showed up many times. J is TRBJ2-3 and V is TRBV10-3, with D tentatively TRBD2 (6 bases). V lost 3 bases and J lost 9, with 13 bases in between. From germline, CDR1 is ENHRY and CDR2 SYGVKD. The CDR3 sequence is 13 residues long. The CDR3 DNA follows: TGTGCCATCAGTGACCCTCGGGGGTTGACGCAGTATTTT. Amino acid sequence: CAISDPRGLTQYF.